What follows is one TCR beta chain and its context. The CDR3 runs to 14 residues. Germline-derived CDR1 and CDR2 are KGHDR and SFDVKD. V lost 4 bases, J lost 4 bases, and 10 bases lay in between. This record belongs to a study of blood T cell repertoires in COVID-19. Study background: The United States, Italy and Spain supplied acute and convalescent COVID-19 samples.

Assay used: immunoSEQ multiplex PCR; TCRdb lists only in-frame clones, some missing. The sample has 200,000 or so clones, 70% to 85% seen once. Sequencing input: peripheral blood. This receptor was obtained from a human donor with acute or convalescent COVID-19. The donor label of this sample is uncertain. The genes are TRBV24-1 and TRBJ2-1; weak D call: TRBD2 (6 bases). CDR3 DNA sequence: TGTGCCACCAGTGACTACGGGACTTACAATGAGCAGTTCTTC. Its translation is CATSDYGTYNEQFF.